This paragraph reports one T cell receptor (beta chain). Antigen: not known. Some clones are missing from TCRdb's copy, which holds only in-frame ones; the method was immunoSEQ multiplex PCR. In the table there are approximately 180,000 clones, over 80% of which are singletons. This entry belongs to a study of T cell responses to AZD1222 COVID-19 vaccine. V was clipped by 7 bases and J by 1 base; unmatched bases: 4. Germline CDR1 reads SQVTM; CDR2 reads ANQGSEA. CDR3 size: 14 residues. Study results and limitations: Rises in breadth and depth of Spike-specific TCRs came after two AZD1222 doses. Possibly, clonal diversity was underestimated; donors were largely white British and included more females. Scientists sampled the repertoires only once the peak T cell response had passed. Baseline seropositivity characterized only 5 or 6 AZD1222 recipients.

Sequences were derived from peripheral blood, sampled 28 days after the second dose of the MenACWY control vaccine. V is TRBV29-1 and J is TRBJ2-2; 9 bases line up with TRBD1. This clonotype originated in an adult who received the MenACWY meningococcal vaccine as a control. The CDR3 DNA follows: TGCAGCGCGGGGGACAGGGAGAACACCGGGGAGCTGTTTTTT. Its protein product is CSAGDRENTGELFF.